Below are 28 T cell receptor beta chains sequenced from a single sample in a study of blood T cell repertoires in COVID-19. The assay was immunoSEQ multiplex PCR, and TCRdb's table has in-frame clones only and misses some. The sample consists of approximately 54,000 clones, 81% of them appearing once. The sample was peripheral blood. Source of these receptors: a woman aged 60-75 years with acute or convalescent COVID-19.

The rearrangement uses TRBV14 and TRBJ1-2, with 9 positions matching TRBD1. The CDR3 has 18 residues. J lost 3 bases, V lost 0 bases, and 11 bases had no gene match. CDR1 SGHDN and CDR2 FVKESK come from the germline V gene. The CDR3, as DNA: TGTGCCAGCAGCCAAGATCTTTTTGGGACAGGGAGTGACTATGGCTACACCTTC. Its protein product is CASSQDLFGTGSDYGYTF.

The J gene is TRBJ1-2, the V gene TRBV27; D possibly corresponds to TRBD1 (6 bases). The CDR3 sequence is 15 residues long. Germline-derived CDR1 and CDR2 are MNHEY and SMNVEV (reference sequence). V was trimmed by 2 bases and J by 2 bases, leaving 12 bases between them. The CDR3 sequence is CASSLGVRGNYGYTF. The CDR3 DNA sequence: TGTGCCAGCAGTTTAGGAGTCAGGGGAAACTATGGCTACACCTTC.

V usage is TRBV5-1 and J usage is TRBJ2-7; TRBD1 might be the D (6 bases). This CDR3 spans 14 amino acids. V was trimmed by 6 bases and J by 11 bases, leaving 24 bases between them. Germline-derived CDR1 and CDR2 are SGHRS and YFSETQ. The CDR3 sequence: CASNRAQGAQEKYF. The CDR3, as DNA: TGCGCCAGCAACCGGGCACAGGGCGCCCAGGAGAAGTACTTC.

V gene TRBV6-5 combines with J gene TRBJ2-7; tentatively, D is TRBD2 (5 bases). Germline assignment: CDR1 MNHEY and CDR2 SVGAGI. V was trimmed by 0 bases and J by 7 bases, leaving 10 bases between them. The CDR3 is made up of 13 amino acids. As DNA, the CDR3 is TGTGCCAGCAGTTACTCGGCGGGTGAAGAGCAGTACTTC. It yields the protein CASSYSAGEEQYF.

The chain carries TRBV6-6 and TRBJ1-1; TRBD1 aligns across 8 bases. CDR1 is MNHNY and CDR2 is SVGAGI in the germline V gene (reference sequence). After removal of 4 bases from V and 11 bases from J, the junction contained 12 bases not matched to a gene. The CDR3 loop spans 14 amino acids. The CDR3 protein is CASSSPDRGSGAFF. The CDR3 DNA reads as TGTGCCAGCAGTTCCCCCGACAGGGGCTCAGGGGCTTTCTTT.

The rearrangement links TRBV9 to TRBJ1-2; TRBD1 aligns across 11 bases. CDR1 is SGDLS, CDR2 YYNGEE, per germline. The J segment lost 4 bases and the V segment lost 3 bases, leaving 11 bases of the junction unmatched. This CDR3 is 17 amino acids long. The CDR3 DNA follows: TGTGCCAGCAGCGCGACCGGGACAGGGGGAGCAGGCTATGGCTACACCTTC. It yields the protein CASSATGTGGAGYGYTF.

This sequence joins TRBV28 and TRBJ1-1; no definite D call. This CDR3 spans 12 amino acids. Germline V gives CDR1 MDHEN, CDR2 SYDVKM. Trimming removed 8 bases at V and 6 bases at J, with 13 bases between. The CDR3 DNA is TGTGCCAGCCGCGAGGGTGGATCTGAAGCTTTCTTT. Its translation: CASREGGSEAFF.

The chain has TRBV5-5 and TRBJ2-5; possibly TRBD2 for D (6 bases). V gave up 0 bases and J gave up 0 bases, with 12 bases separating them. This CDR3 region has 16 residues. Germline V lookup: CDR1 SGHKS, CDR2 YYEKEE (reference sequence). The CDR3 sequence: CASSLGGSGYQETQYF. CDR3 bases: TGTGCCAGCAGCTTGGGTGGTAGCGGTTACCAAGAGACCCAGTACTTC.

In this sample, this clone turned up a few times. The CDR3 DNA reads as TGTGCCAGCAGCGTCGAGGGGGGGAATTCACCCCTCCACTTT. Protein sequence: CASSVEGGNSPLHF. This rearrangement joins TRBV9 to TRBJ1-6; a weak D match, TRBD1 (6 bases). Trimming pared 2 bases from V and 7 bases from J, leaving 10 bases between. Germline-derived CDR1 and CDR2 are SGDLS and YYNGEE. CDR3 size: 14 residues.

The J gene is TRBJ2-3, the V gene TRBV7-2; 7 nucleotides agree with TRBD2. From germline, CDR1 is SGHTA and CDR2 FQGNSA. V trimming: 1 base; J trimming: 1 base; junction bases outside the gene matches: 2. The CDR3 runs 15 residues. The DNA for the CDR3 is TGTGCCAGCAGCTTAGTTCGGGGGGGCACAGATACGCAGTATTTT. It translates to CASSLVRGGTDTQYF. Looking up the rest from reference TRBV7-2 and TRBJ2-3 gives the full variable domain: GAGVSQSPSNKVTEKGKDVELRCDPISGHTALYWYRQSLGQGLEFLIYFQGNSAPDKSGLPSDRFSAERTGGSVSTLTIQRTQQEDSAVYLCASSLVRGGTDTQYFGPGTRLTVL.

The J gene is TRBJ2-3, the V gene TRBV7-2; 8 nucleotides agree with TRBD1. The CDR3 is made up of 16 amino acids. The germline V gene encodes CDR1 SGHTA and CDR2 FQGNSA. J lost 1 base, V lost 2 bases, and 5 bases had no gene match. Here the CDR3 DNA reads TGTGCCAGCAGCTTACGGACAGGGTCGGGCACAGATACGCAGTATTTT. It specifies CASSLRTGSGTDTQYF.

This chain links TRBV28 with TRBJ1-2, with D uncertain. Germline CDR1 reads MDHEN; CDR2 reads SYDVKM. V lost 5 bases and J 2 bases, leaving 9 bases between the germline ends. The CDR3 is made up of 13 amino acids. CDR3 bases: TGTGCCAGCAGTACCAGGCAGAACTATGGCTACACCTTC. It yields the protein CASSTRQNYGYTF.

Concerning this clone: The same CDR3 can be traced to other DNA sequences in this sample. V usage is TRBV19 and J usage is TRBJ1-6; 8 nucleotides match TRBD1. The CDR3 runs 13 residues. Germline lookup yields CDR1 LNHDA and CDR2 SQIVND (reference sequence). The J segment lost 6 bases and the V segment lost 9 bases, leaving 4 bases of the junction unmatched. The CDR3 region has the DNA TGTGCCAGCGACAGGGGCTCTAATTCACCCCTCCACTTT. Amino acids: CASDRGSNSPLHF.

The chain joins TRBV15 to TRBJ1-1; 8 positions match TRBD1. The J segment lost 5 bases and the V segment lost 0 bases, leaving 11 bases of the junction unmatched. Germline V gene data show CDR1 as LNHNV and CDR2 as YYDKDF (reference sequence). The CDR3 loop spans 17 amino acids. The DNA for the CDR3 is TGTGCCACCAGCAGAGATCAGCTTGGGCAGGGGGCAACTGAAGCTTTCTTT. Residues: CATSRDQLGQGATEAFF.

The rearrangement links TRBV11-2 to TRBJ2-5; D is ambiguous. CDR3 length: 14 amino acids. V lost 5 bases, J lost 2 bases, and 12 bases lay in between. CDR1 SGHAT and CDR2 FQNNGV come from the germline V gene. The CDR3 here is CASSTPRWQETQYF. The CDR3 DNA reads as TGTGCCAGCAGCACCCCCAGGTGGCAAGAGACCCAGTACTTC.

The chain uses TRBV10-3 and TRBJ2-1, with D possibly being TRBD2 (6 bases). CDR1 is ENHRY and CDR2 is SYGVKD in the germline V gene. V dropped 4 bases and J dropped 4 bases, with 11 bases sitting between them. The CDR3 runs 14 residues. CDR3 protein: CAISGLVFYNEQFF. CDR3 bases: TGTGCCATCAGTGGACTAGTTTTTTACAATGAGCAGTTCTTC.

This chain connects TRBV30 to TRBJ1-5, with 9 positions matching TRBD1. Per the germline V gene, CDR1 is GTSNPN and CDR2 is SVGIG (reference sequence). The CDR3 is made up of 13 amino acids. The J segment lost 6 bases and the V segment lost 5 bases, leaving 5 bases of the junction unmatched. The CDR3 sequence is CAWGTGSGQPQHF. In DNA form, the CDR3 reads TGTGCCTGGGGGACAGGGAGCGGTCAGCCCCAGCATTTT.

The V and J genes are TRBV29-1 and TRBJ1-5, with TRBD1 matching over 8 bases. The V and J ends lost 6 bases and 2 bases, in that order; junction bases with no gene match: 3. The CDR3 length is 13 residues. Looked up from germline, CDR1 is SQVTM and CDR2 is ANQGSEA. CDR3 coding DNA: TGCAGCGTCCAGGGGGCAGGCAATCAGCCCCAGCATTTT. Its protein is CSVQGAGNQPQHF.

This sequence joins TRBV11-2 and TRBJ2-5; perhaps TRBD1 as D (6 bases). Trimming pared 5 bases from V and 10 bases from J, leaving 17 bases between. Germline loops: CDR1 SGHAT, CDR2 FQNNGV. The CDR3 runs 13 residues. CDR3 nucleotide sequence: TGTGCCAGCAGCCAAGACAGGTATAAGGACCAGTACTTC. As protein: CASSQDRYKDQYF.

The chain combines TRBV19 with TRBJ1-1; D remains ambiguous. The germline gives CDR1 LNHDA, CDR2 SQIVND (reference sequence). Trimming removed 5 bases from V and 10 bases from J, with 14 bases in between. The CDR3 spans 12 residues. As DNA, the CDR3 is TGTGCCAGTAGTTTCGGTTTTAATGGAGCTTTCTTT. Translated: CASSFGFNGAFF.

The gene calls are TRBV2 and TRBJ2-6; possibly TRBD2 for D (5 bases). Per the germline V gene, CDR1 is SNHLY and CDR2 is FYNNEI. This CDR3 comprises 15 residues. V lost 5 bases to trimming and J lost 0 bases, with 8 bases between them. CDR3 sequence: CASSPAGSGANVLTF. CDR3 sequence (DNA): TGTGCCAGCAGTCCGGCGGGCTCTGGGGCCAACGTCCTGACTTTC.

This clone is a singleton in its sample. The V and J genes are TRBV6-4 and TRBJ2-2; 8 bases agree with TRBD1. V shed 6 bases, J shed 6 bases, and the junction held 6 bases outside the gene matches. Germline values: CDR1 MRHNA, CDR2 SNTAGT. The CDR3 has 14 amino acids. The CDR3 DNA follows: TGTGCCAGCAGCCCCCAGGGGGCGGCCGGGGAGCTGTTTTTT. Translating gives CASSPQGAAGELFF.

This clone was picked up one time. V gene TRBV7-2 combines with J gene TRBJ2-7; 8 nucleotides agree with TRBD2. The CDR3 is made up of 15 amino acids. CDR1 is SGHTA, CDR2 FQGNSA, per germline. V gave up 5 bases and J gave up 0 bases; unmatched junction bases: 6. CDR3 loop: CASSPPGLVSYEQYF. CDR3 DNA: TGTGCCAGCAGCCCTCCGGGACTAGTCTCCTACGAGCAGTACTTC. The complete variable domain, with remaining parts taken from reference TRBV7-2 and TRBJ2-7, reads GAGVSQSPSNKVTEKGKDVELRCDPISGHTALYWYRQSLGQGLEFLIYFQGNSAPDKSGLPSDRFSAERTGGSVSTLTIQRTQQEDSAVYLCASSPPGLVSYEQYFGPGTRLTVT.

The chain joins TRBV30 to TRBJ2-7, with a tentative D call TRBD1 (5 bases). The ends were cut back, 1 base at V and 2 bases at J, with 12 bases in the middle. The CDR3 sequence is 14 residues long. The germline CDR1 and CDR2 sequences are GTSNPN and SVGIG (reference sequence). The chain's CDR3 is CAWSGRTQTYEQYF. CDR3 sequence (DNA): TGTGCCTGGAGTGGCAGGACACAAACCTACGAGCAGTACTTC.

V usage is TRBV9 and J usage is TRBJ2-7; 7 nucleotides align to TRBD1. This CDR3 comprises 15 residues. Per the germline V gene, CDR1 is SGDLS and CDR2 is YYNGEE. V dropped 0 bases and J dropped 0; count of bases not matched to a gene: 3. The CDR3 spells CASSVGGQNSYEQYF. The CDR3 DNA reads TGTGCCAGCAGCGTAGGGGGACAGAACTCCTACGAGCAGTACTTC.

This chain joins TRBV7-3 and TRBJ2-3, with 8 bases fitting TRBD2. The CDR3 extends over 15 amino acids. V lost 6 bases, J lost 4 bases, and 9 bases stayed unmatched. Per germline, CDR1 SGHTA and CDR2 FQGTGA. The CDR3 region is CASRLTGLEADTQYF. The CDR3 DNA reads TGTGCCAGCAGGCTTACGGGACTAGAGGCAGATACGCAGTATTTT. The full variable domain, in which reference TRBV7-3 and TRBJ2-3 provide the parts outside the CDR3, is GAGVSQTPSNKVTEKGKYVELRCDPISGHTALYWYRQSLGQGPEFLIYFQGTGAADDSGLPNDRFFAVRPEGSVSTLKIQRTERGDSAVYLCASRLTGLEADTQYFGPGTRLTVL.

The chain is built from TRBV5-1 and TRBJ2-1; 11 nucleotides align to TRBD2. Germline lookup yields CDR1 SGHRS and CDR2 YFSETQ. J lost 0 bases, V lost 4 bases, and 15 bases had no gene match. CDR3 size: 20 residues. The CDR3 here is CASSPPVGLAAESSYNEQFF. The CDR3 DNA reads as TGCGCCAGCAGCCCTCCCGTGGGACTAGCGGCTGAAAGCTCCTACAATGAGCAGTTCTTC.

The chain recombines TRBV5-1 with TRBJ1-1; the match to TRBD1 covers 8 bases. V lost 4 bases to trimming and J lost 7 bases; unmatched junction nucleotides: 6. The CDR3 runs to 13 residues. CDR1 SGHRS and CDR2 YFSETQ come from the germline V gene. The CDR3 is CASSKLGQGEAFF. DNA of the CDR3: TGCGCCAGCAGCAAATTAGGACAGGGTGAAGCTTTCTTT.